This T cell receptor (beta chain) stems from a study of metastatic and nonmetastatic thyroid tumors. MiXCR re-clonotyped the PCR reads for TCRdb. The sample holds roughly 30,000 clones, about 17% seen once. Findings and caveats of the study: Benign nodules reportedly had significantly lower TCR beta diversity than malignant thyroid tumors in blood and tumor.

There are many counts of this clone. Its target is unknown. The CDR3 is 14 residues long. The germline V and J ends were trimmed by 4 bases and 2 bases, with 11 bases remaining between them. The germline gives CDR1 KGHSH, CDR2 LQKENI. Among the patients, none had received any treatment before thyroid surgery. This TCR came from a female donor with papillary thyroid cancer or a benign thyroid nodule (not recorded which). Some clones in this sample may be carry-over from other donors' samples. This rearrangement joins TRBV18 to TRBJ1-1; D remains unclear. The source material was blood. For the CDR3, the DNA is TGTGCCAGCTCACAATCCGGGAAAAACACTGAAGCTTTCTTT. Protein sequence: CASSQSGKNTEAFF.